This T cell receptor beta chain was captured in a study of tissue T cells after allogeneic stem cell transplantation. Sequenced by immunoSEQ multiplex PCR; TCRdb stores in-frame clones only, minus some. The table shows about 40,000 clones, with roughly 92% occurring only once. In germline, CDR1 is SGHNT, CDR2 YYREEE (reference sequence). The CDR3 runs 13 residues. Trimming left V 3 bases short and J 4 bases short, with 10 bases between. V is TRBV5-4 and J is TRBJ1-2; D might be TRBD1 (5 bases). This receptor was identified in a woman aged 35-75 years who later had graft-versus-host disease after an allogeneic stem cell transplant. Sequenced material: blood, taken before transplantation. The CDR3 bases are TGTGCCAGCAGCTGGCAGGGAGGCTATGGCTACACCTTC. Amino acid sequence: CASSWQGGYGYTF.